This is a list of T cell receptor beta chains from one sample in a study of cytomegalovirus exposure and HLA in healthy donors. This table comes from immunoSEQ multiplex PCR, and its TCRdb copy is limited to in-frame clones, with some not included. The data contain nearly 110,000 clones, 73% of them singletons. Sequencing input: PBMCs. The receptors derive from a man aged 25 to 40 in good health and CMV-seronegative. CDR3s include the opening cysteine and the closing phenylalanine or tryptophan.

len	j_gene	v_gene	CDR3aa
14	TRBJ1-1	TRBV9	CASSVADRNTEAFF
12	TRBJ2-7	TRBV6-6	CASSNAAYEQYF
13	TRBJ2-3	TRBV30	CAYDRRLTDTQYF
11	TRBJ2-3	TRBV20-1	CSAISADTQYF
14	TRBJ1-4	TRBV27	CASSPAGGLYRLFF
14	TRBJ2-3	TRBV19	CASSGAAGTDTQYF
17	TRBJ2-2	TRBV5-6	CASSYPTGGGYTGELFF
14	TRBJ2-7	TRBV2	CASFRDRLEGEQYF
18	TRBJ2-2	TRBV5-1	CASSLEGMASGNTGELFF
15	TRBJ2-1	TRBV7-2	CASSLTSGRGDEQFF
15	TRBJ2-1	TRBV7-6	CASSLVGTSLNEQFF
14	TRBJ2-4	TRBV6-1	CASTYRDAKNIQYF
12	.	TRBV29-1	CSVEGGGDEQYF
14	TRBJ2-1	TRBV7-2	CASGKDRAGNEQFF
12	TRBJ1-1	TRBV13	CASSFQGTEAFF
17	TRBJ2-3	TRBV9	CASSREARDSHTDTQYF
12	TRBJ1-1	TRBV13	CASSPYPGEAFF
15	TRBJ1-2	TRBV13	CASSPSGGMGYGYTF
14	TRBJ1-5	TRBV27	CASSPTGFGQPQHF
15	TRBJ1-1	TRBV11-2	CASSLAPGQEVEAFF